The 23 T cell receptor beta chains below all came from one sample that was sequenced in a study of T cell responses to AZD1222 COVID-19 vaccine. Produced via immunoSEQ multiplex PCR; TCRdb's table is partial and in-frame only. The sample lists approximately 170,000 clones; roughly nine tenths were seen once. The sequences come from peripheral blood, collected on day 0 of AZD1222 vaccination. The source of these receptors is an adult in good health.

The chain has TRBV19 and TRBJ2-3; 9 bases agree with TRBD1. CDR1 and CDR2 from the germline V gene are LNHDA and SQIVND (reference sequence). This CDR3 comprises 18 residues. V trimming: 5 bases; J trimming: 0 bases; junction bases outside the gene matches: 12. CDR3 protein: CASSPWGTGTPSTDTQYF. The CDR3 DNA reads TGTGCCAGTAGTCCCTGGGGGACAGGGACCCCTAGCACAGATACGCAGTATTTT. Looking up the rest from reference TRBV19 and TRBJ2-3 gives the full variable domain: DGGITQSPKYLFRKEGQNVTLSCEQNLNHDAMYWYRQDPGQGLRLIYYSQIVNDFQKGDIAEGYSVSREKKESFPLTVTSAQKNPTAFYLCASSPWGTGTPSTDTQYFGPGTRLTVL.

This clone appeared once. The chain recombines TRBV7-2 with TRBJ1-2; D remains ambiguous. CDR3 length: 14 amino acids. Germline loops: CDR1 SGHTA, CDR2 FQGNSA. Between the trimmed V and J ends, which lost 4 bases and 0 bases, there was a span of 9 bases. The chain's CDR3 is CASSSATANYGYTF. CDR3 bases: TGTGCCAGCAGCTCGGCGACCGCTAACTATGGCTACACCTTC.

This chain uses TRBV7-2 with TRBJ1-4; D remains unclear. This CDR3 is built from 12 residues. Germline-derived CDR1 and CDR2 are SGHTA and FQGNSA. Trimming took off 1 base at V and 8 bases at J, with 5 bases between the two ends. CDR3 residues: CASSLGREKLFF. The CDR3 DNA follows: TGTGCCAGCAGCTTAGGGCGGGAAAAACTGTTTTTT.

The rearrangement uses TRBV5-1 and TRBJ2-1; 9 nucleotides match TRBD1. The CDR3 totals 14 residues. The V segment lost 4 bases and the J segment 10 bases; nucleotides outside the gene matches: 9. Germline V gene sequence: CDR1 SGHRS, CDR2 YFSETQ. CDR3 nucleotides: TGCGCCAGCAGCATGGGACAGGGTTCTGGGGAGCAGTTCTTC. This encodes CASSMGQGSGEQFF.

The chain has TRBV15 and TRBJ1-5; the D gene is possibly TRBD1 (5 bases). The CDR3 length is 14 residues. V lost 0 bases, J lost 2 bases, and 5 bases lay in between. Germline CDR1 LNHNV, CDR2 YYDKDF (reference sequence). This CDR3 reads CATSRDRGNQPQHF. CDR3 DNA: TGTGCCACCAGCAGAGACAGGGGCAATCAGCCCCAGCATTTT.

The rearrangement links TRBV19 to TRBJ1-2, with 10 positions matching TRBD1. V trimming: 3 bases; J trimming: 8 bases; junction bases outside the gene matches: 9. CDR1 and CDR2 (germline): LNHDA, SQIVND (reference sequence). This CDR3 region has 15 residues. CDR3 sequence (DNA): TGTGCCAGTAGTATTCCGGGACAGGGGAGAAGAGGCTACACCTTC. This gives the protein CASSIPGQGRRGYTF.

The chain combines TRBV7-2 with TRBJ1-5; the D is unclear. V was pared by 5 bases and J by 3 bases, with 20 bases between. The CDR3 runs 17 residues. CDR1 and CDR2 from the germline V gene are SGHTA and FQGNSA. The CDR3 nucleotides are TGTGCCAGCAGCCCGGGCGTTGACACCTCCCCCAATCAGCCCCAGCATTTT. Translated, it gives CASSPGVDTSPNQPQHF. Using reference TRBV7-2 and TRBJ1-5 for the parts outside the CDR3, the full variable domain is GAGVSQSPSNKVTEKGKDVELRCDPISGHTALYWYRQSLGQGLEFLIYFQGNSAPDKSGLPSDRFSAERTGGSVSTLTIQRTQQEDSAVYLCASSPGVDTSPNQPQHFGDGTRLSIL.

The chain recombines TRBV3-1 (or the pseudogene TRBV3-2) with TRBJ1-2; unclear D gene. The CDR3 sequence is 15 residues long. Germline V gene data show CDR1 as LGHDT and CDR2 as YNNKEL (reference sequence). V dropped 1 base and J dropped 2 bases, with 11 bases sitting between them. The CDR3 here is CASSQAPTGNYGYTF. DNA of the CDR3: TGTGCCAGCAGCCAAGCCCCGACCGGGAACTATGGCTACACCTTC.

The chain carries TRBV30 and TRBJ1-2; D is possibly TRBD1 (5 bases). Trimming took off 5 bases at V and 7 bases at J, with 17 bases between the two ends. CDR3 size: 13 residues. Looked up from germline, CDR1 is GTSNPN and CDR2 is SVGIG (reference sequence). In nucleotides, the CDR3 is TGTGCCTGGTCAGAGAGGGGAATGGGTGGCTACACCTTC. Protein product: CAWSERGMGGYTF.

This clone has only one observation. The CDR3 sequence is CASSPTTGTEQYF. CDR3 nucleotide sequence: TGTGCCAGCTCACCCACTACGGGGACCGAGCAGTACTTC. The chain is built from TRBV18 and TRBJ2-7; the D gene could be TRBD1 or TRBD2 (5 bases each). V was cut by 3 bases and J by 6 bases, with 12 bases left in between. The length of the CDR3 is 13 residues. Per the germline V gene, CDR1 is KGHSH and CDR2 is LQKENI.

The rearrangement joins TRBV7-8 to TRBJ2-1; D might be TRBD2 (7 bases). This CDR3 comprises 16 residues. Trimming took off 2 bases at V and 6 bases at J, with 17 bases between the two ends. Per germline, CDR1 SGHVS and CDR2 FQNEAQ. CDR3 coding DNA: TGTGCCAGCAGCTTAAATCTTATCGGGGGGCCCAATGAGCAGTTCTTC. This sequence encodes CASSLNLIGGPNEQFF.

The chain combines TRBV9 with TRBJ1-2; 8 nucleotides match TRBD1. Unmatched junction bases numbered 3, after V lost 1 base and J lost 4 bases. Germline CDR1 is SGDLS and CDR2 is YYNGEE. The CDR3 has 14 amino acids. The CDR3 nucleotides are TGTGCCAGCAGCGTATCGGGACAGGCCTATGGCTACACCTTC. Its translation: CASSVSGQAYGYTF. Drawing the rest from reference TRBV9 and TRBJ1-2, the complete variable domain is DSGVTQTPKHLITATGQRVTLRCSPRSGDLSVYWYQQSLDQGLQFLIQYYNGEERAKGNILERFSAQQFPDLHSELNLSSLELGDSALYFCASSVSGQAYGYTFGSGTRLTVV.

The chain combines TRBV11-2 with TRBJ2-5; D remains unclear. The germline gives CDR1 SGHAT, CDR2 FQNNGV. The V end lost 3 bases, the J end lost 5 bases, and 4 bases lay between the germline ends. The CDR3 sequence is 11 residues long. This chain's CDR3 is CASSFAETQYF. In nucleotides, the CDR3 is TGTGCCAGCAGCTTTGCGGAGACCCAGTACTTC.

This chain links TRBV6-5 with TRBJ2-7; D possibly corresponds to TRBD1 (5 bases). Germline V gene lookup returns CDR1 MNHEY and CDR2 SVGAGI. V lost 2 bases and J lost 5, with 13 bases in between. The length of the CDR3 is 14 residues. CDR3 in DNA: TGTGCCAGCAGTTACACCACAGGTCCCGACGAGCAGTACTTC. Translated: CASSYTTGPDEQYF.

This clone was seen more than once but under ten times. The CDR3 DNA reads as TGTGCCAGCAGCAGACTAGTAACGGAGACCCAGTACTTC. Translation: CASSRLVTETQYF. The chain employs TRBV12-3 or TRBV12-4 and TRBJ2-5, with D perhaps matching TRBD2 (6 bases). This CDR3 is built from 13 residues. Trimming left V 6 bases short and J 5 bases short, with 13 bases between.

The CDR3 sequence: CASRSGPKNEKLFF. For the CDR3, the DNA is TGCGCCAGCAGGTCGGGACCGAAGAATGAAAAACTGTTTTTT. This chain joins TRBV5-1 and TRBJ1-4, with TRBD1 as a possible D gene (5 bases). The V and J ends lost 5 bases and 5 bases respectively, with 13 bases between them. The CDR3 has 14 residues. Looked up from germline, CDR1 is SGHRS and CDR2 is YFSETQ.

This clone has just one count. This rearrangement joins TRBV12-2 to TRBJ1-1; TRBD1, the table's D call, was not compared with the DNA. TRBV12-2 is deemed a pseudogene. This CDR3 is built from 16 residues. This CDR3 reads CASRFQLDRVNTEAFF. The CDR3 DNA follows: TGTGCAAGTCGCTTTCAACTCGACAGGGTGAACACTGAAGCTTTCTTT.

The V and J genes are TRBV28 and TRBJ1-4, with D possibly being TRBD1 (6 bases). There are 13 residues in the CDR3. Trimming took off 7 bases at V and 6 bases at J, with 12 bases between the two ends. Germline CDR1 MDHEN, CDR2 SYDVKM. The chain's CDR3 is CASTLQGDEKLFF. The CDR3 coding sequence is TGTGCCAGCACCTTACAGGGTGATGAAAAACTGTTTTTT. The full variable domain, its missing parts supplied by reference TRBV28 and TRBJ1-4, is DVKVTQSSRYLVKRTGEKVFLECVQDMDHENMFWYRQDPGLGLRLIYFSYDVKMKEKGDIPEGYSVSREKKERFSLILESASTNQTSMYLCASTLQGDEKLFFGSGTQLSVL.

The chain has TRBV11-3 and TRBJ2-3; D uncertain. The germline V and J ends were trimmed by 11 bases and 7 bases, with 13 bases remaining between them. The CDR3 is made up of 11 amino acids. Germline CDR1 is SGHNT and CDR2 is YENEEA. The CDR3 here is CAGNCANTQYF. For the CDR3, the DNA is TGTGCCGGCAATTGCGCAAATACGCAGTATTTT.

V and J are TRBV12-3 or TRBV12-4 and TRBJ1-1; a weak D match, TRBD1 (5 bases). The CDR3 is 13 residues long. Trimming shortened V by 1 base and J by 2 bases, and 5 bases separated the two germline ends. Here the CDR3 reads CASSLGTNTEAFF. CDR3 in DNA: TGTGCCAGCAGTTTAGGGACAAACACTGAAGCTTTCTTT.

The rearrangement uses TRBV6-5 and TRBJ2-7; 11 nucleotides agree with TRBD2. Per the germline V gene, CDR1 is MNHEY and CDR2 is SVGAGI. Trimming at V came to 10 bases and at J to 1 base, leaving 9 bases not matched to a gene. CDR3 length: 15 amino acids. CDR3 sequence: CATSTPSGGSYEQYF. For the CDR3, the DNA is TGTGCCACCTCAACGCCTAGCGGGGGGTCCTACGAGCAGTACTTC.

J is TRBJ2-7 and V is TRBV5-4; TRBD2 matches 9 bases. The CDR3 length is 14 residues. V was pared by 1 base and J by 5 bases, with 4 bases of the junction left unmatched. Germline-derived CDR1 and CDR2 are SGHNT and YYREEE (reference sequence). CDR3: CASSLSGGNHEQYF. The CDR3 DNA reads TGTGCCAGCAGCTTGAGCGGGGGGAACCACGAGCAGTACTTC.

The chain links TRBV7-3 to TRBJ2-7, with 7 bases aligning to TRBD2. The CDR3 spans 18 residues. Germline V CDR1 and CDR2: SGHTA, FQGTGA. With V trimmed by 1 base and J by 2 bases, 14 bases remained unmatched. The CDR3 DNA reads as TGTGCCAGCAGCTTAAGACCCGAGGGGCGGGGGAAACCCTACGAGCAGTACTTC. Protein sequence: CASSLRPEGRGKPYEQYF.